Included here is one T cell receptor beta chain sequence, with context. Judged by frequency, this clonotype is medium-sized (0.01 to 0.1%); no count was given. Its antigen remains unidentified. The entry originates in a study of human CD8 memory T cell subsets (dated by TCRdb to the early 2020s). The study in broad terms: The clonal relationships among stem-like (TSTEM), progenitor exhausted-like (TPEX) and effector memory CD8+ T cell subsets were assessed by comparing the TCRbeta repertoires of these subsets. Six donors each provided TSTEM, TPEX and effector memory subsets, and TCRbeta repertoires were obtained from all six. Results and caveats for the whole study, not just this receptor: The stem-like TSTEM and TPEX subsets each shared clonotypes with effector memory cells, but the TSTEM and TPEX repertoires had minimal overlap with each other, suggesting distinct antigen spectra. Greater repertoire diversity in TSTEM than in TPEX subsets was suggested by Chao1 estimates, potentially reflecting a broader range of specificities. Similarly high normalized Shannon-Wiener diversity was shown by TSTEM and TPEX subsets, whereas comparatively lower diversity was seen in effector memory subsets. Only TCRbeta chains were sequenced, and repertoire comparisons rested on a handful of donors tested with paired t-tests and Bonferroni correction.

From a lookup of the germline V gene, CDR1 and CDR2 are MGHRA and YSYEKL. From its cysteine to its phenylalanine, the CDR3 spans 15 amino acids. The nucleotide record is missing. Density gradient separation was used to isolate peripheral blood mononuclear cells from healthy donor buffy coats. In the study, total CD8+ T cells were enriched by negative magnetic separation with EasySep or MojoSort CD8+ T cell isolation kits. An RNeasy Mini Kit was used to extract total RNA from duplicate vials of roughly 150,000 sorted CD8+ T cells per subset. PBMCs were used either fresh or after cryopreservation in fetal bovine serum containing roughly 10% DMSO. CD8+ T cell subsets were sorted to purity by fluorescence-activated cell sorting on a FACSAria III. Instrument used: NextSeq 550. A Human TCR Profiling Kit was used to prepare UMI-labeled 5' RACE TCRbeta libraries. Every TCRbeta library was prepared in parallel with an identical number of PCR cycles. Turning to the authors' computational methods: The number of functional CDR3beta clonotypes in each TCRbeta library ranged from about 2,900 to 20,000. UMI extraction and consensus assembly used MIGEC 1.2.9, requiring at least three reads per UMI. In-frame CDR3beta repertoires were extracted with MiXCR 3.0.3. After each sample was downsampled to 42,000 randomly selected UMIs, diversity metrics were computed in VDJtools 1.2.1. For the top 3,000 clones of each sample pair, the repertoire overlap metrics D, R and F2 were calculated in VDJtools. Reads reprocessed by TCRdb are summarized as one entry per CDR3 protein sequence, and DNA is absent. The V and J calls were not made by the authors but by TCRdb's processing. In this sample's table one finds about 3,600 distinct CDR3 sequences. Around 31% of the sample comes from the top ten.

The chain employs TRBV4-1 and TRBJ2-3; with no DNA, the TCRdb D assignment of TRBD2 cannot be verified. The sequenced sample was CD8+ effector memory T cells (TEM) sorted from PBMCs. The cell subset or site label of this sample denotes: effector memory CD8 T cells, CCR7- CD45RO+ CD95+. The receptor comes from a human donor in good health. The CDR3 is CASSQFSGSTDTQYF.